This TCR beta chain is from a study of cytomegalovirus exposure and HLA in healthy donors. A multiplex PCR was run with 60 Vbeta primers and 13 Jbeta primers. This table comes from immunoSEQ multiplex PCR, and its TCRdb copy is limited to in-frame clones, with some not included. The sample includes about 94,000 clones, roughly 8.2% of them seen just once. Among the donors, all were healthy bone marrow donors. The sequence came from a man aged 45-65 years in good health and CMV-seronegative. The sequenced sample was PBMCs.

The CDR3 DNA reads as TGCGCCAGCAGCTTCGCGGGACAGGGGGATGGCTACACCTTC. Amino acids: CASSFAGQGDGYTF. The V gene is TRBV5-1, the J gene TRBJ1-2, with 11 nucleotides matching TRBD1. This CDR3 contains 14 residues. Germline V gene data show CDR1 as SGHRS and CDR2 as YFSETQ. V dropped 2 bases and J dropped 6; count of bases not matched to a gene: 3.